The 9 T cell receptor beta chains given below trace back to one sample, sequenced in a study of blood T cell repertoires in COVID-19. Sequencing used immunoSEQ multiplex PCR; TCRdb keeps in-frame clones, though not all of them. The top ten hold 5.5% to 9% of the sample, which has under 250,000 clones, more than 85% seen once. The sequenced sample was peripheral blood. These receptors originate from a woman in her sixties or seventies with active or convalescent COVID-19.

The CDR3 DNA is TGTGCCAGCAGCCAAGAAGACAGCGGCTACACCTTC. Its translation is CASSQEDSGYTF. The genes are TRBV3-1 (or the pseudogene TRBV3-2) and TRBJ1-2; D is perhaps TRBD1 (5 bases). Looked up from germline, CDR1 is LGHDT and CDR2 is YNNKEL (reference sequence). Deletions cut 0 bases from V and 8 bases from J, with 7 bases between. This CDR3 spans 12 amino acids.

This rearrangement joins TRBV6-5 to TRBJ1-1; TRBD1 is a possible D gene (5 bases). The CDR3 runs 14 residues. Germline loops: CDR1 MNHEY, CDR2 SVGAGI. The V gene lost 8 bases and the J gene lost 1 base, with 14 bases spanning the gap. CDR3 sequence (DNA): TGTGCCAGCGGGCGGGACGGCCAGAACACTGAAGCTTTCTTT. Translated: CASGRDGQNTEAFF.

The chain joins TRBV3-1 (or the pseudogene TRBV3-2) to TRBJ2-1; 11 bases match TRBD2. The CDR3 is made up of 15 amino acids. V was pared by 0 bases and J by 8 bases, with 3 bases of the junction left unmatched. Germline lookup yields CDR1 LGHDT and CDR2 YNNKEL (reference sequence). The DNA of the CDR3 is TGTGCCAGCAGCCAAGATTCTAGCGGGGGGTATGAGCAGTTCTTC. It translates to CASSQDSSGGYEQFF.

This chain uses TRBV27 with TRBJ2-1; D is undetermined. The V end lost 3 bases, the J end lost 7 bases, and 16 bases lay between the germline ends. The CDR3 spans 15 residues. The germline V gene has CDR1 MNHEY and CDR2 SMNVEV (reference sequence). The CDR3 loop is CASSLAPQVLNEQFF. Here the CDR3 DNA reads TGTGCCAGCAGTTTGGCTCCCCAGGTACTGAATGAGCAGTTCTTC.

V is TRBV27 and J is TRBJ1-6; TRBD1 aligns across 8 bases. After removal of 6 bases from V and 7 bases from J, the junction contained 5 bases not matched to a gene. CDR3 size: 14 residues. Germline assignment: CDR1 MNHEY and CDR2 SMNVEV (reference sequence). In DNA form, the CDR3 reads TGTGCCAGCAGCCGACAGGGGTACAATTCACCCCTCCACTTT. Protein product: CASSRQGYNSPLHF.

The rearrangement links TRBV16 to TRBJ1-1, with a weak D call TRBD1 (6 bases). CDR3 size: 13 residues. V gave up 3 bases and J gave up 6 bases, with 11 bases separating them. CDR1 KGHSY and CDR2 FQNENV come from the germline V gene. This chain's CDR3 is CASSQLQGSEAFF. DNA of the CDR3: TGTGCCAGCAGCCAGTTACAGGGCTCTGAAGCTTTCTTT.

V is TRBV7-2 and J is TRBJ1-2, with 7 bases matching TRBD1. The CDR3 covers 14 residues. Trimming took 5 bases from V and 0 from J; bases not matched to a gene: 3. Germline V CDR1 and CDR2: SGHTA, FQGNSA. Here the CDR3 reads CASSLGQANYGYTF. CDR3 DNA sequence: TGTGCCAGCAGCCTCGGACAGGCTAACTATGGCTACACCTTC.

This clone has a single count. The genes are TRBV4-2 and TRBJ1-3; TRBD1 matches at 8 bases. The trim removed 3 bases at V and 4 bases at J, leaving 8 bases unmatched. This CDR3 comprises 16 residues. The germline CDR1 and CDR2 sequences are LGHNA and YNFKEQ. The CDR3 coding sequence is TGTGCCAGCAGCCAGGGTGGACAGGGTAAAGGAAACACCATATATTTT. It specifies CASSQGGQGKGNTIYF.

The chain has TRBV14 and TRBJ1-2; D is ambiguous. The CDR3 runs 13 residues. Germline CDR1 and CDR2: SGHDN and FVKESK. V was cut by 2 bases and J by 8 bases, with 12 bases left in between. Written as DNA, the CDR3 is TGTGCCAGCAGCCAATGGACTGATCGGGGCTACACCTTC. Amino acids: CASSQWTDRGYTF. Together with reference TRBV14 and TRBJ1-2, the CDR3 gives the full variable domain: EAGVTQFPSHSVIEKGQTVTLRCDPISGHDNLYWYRRVMGKEIKFLLHFVKESKQDESGMPNNRFLAERTGGTYSTLKVQPAELEDSGVYFCASSQWTDRGYTFGSGTRLTVV.